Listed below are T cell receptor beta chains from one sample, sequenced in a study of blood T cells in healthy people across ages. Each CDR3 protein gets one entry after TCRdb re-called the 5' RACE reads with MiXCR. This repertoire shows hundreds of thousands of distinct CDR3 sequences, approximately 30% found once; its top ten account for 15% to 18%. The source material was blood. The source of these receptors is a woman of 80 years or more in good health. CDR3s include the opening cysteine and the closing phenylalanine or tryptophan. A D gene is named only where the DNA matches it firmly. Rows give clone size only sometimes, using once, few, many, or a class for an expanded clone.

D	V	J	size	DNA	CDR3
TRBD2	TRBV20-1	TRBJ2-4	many	TGCAGTGCTAGAGCCCCAGCGGGGGCTCTCTTACTAGCCAAAAACATTCAGTACTTC	CSARAPAGALLLAKNIQYF
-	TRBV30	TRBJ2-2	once	TGTGCCTGGAGTGGGGCAGGGTTGGGCACCGGGGAGCTGTTTTTT	CAWSGAGLGTGELFF
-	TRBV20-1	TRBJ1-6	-	TGCAGTGCAACCGCAGGGGACATGTGGGATTCACCCCTCCACTTT	CSATAGDMWDSPLHF
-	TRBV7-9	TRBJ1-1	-	TGTGCCAGCAGACAGAGAGATACTGAAGCTTTCTTT	CASRQRDTEAFF
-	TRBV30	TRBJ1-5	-	TGTGCCTGGAGTGTACGTGGGGGTAACAATCAGCCCCAGCATTTT	CAWSVRGGNNQPQHF
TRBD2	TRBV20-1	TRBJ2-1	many	TGCAGTGTCAGGACTAGCGGGGTCTACAATGAGCAGTTCTTC	CSVRTSGVYNEQFF
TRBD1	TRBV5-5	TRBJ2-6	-	TGTGCCAGCAGCTGGAAGGTGGCAGGGGGAACTGGGGCCAACGTCCTGACTTTC	CASSWKVAGGTGANVLTF
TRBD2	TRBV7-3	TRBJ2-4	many	TGTGCCAGCACCCCAGACCCAATTAAACTAGCGGGGGGGCCTCGGGTCAAAAACATTCAGTACTTC	CASTPDPIKLAGGPRVKNIQYF
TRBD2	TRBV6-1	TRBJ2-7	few	TGTGCCAGCAGGGACGGGGGGGCGGACGAGCAGTACTTC	CASRDGGADEQYF
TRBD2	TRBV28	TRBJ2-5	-	TGTGCCAGCAGTCGAGGGACTAGCGAGACCCAGTACTTC	CASSRGTSETQYF
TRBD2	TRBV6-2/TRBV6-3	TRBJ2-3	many	TGTGCCAGCAGGACAGCGGGGGGGTGGAGAACAGATACGCAGTATTTT	CASRTAGGWRTDTQYF
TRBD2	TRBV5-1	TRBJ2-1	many	TGTGCCAGCAGCTTAGGACTAGCGGGGAACAATGAGCAGTTCTTC	CASSLGLAGNNEQFF
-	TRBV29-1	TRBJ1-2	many	TGCAGCGTTGACAGGTATAGCTATGGCTACACCTTC	CSVDRYSYGYTF
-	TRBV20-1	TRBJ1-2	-	TGCAGTGCTAGAGGGCGGGCCCAGCGCTACACCTTC	CSARGRAQRYTF
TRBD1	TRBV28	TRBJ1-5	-	TGTGCCAGCAGTCCGTCAGGGGGCGTTCAGCCCCAGCATTTT	CASSPSGGVQPQHF
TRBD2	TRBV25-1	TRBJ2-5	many	TGTGCCAGCAGACCTAAGGGACTAGCGAGTGAGACCCAGTACTTC	CASRPKGLASETQYF
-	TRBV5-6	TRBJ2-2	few	TGTGCCAGCCGGATCCAGACAGGACCCGGGGAGCTGTTTTTT	CASRIQTGPGELFF
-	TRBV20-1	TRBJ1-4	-	TGCAGTGGATGGGCCAGGGAGAATGAAAAACTGTTTTTT	CSGWARENEKLFF
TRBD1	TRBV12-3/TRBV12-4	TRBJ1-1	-	TGTGCCAGCAGGAGGACAGGACGGGGCACTGAAGCTTTCTTT	CASRRTGRGTEAFF
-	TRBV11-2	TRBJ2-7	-	TGTGCCAGCAGCTTAAGAACGGCTCCGAACGAGCAGTACTTC	CASSLRTAPNEQYF
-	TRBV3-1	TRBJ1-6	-	TGTGCCAGCAGCCCCTTGATCCAGGGAAGGTTCAGCTCCTATAATTCACCCCTCCACTTT	CASSPLIQGRFSSYNSPLHF
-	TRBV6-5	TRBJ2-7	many	TGTGCCAGCAGTTACCGACTGGGCGAGGGCGAGGACGAGCAGTACTTC	CASSYRLGEGEDEQYF
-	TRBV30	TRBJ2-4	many	TGTGCCTGGAGTGGGACAGCCAAAAACATTCAGTACTTC	CAWSGTAKNIQYF
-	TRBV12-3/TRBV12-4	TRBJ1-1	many	TGTGCCAGCAGTCTTAACTCAGGGGCCACTGAAGCTTTCTTT	CASSLNSGATEAFF
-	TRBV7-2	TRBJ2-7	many	TGTGCCAGCAGCCGCCCTAGTTCCCACGAGCAGTACTTC	CASSRPSSHEQYF
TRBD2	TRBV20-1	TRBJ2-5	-	TGCAGTGCCCAATCCGGGGGGCAAGAGACCCAGTACTTC	CSAQSGGQETQYF
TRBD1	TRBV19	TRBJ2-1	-	TGTGCCAGTAGTACTCACCAGGGGGCGCGCAATGAGCAGTTCTTC	CASSTHQGARNEQFF
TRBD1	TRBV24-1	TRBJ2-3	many	TGTGCCACCAGTGACTGGGACAGGGGGAGTGGGACAGATACGCAGTATTTT	CATSDWDRGSGTDTQYF
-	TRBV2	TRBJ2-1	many	TGTGCCAACACCGTCCGGGGGAGGAATGAGCAGTTCTTC	CANTVRGRNEQFF
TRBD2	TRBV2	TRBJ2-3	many	TGTGCCAGCAGTGAAACTAGCGCAGATACGCAGTATTTT	CASSETSADTQYF
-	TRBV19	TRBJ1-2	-	TGTGCCAGTAGTATAGCAGGAGGGACTGGCTACACCTTC	CASSIAGGTGYTF
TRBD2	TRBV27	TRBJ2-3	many	TGTGCCACCAAACGGGGGGGCGGCACAGATACGCAGTATTTT	CATKRGGGTDTQYF
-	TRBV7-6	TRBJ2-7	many	TGTGCCAGCAGCCCCAACTCGGCTAGCAATGGCAATGAGCAGTACTTC	CASSPNSASNGNEQYF
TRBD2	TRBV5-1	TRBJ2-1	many	TGCGCCAGCAGCTTAAGAACTTCAGCGGGGTTGAGTGAGCAGTTCTTC	CASSLRTSAGLSEQFF
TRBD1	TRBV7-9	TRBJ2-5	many	TGTGCCAGCAGCTTTCCGGCTCCGACAGGGAACCCAGGTACCCAGTACTTC	CASSFPAPTGNPGTQYF
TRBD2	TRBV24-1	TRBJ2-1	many	TGTGCCACCAGTGATACCACGGGAGGCGGAAGATACAATGAGCAGTTCTTC	CATSDTTGGGRYNEQFF
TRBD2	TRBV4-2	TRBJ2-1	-	TGTGCCAGCAGCCAGGGGACCACTAGCGGGAGTGGTAATGAGCAGTTCTTC	CASSQGTTSGSGNEQFF
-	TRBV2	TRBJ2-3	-	TGTGCCAGCAGTGATGGGACGGATAGCACAGATACGCAGTATTTT	CASSDGTDSTDTQYF
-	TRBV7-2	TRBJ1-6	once	TGTGCCAGCAGCCTCCCCTATATGGACGGATCCAGCTCCTATAATTCACCCCTCCACTTT	CASSLPYMDGSSSYNSPLHF
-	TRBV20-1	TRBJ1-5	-	TGCAGTGCTATCTCCGGAACAGTTAATCAGCCCCAGCATTTT	CSAISGTVNQPQHF
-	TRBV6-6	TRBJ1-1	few	TGTGCCAGCAGTTACTCTATTGGAACTGAAGCTTTCTTT	CASSYSIGTEAFF
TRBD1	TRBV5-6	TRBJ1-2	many	TGTGCCAGCAGCCCGGACAGGGACAGCTATGGCTACACCTTC	CASSPDRDSYGYTF
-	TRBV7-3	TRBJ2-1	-	TGTGCCAGCAGCTTAAGCCCGGGGCACGAGCAGTTCTTC	CASSLSPGHEQFF
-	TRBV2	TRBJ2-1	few	TGTGCCAGCAGTGAGGACAGCAATGAGCAGTTCTTC	CASSEDSNEQFF
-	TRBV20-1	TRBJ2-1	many	TGCAGTGCTAGAACGGGACTTCTTACACATGAGCAGTTCTTC	CSARTGLLTHEQFF